The subject of this entry is one T cell receptor beta chain. The data originate from a study of blood T cell repertoires in COVID-19. Germline loops: CDR1 SGHRS, CDR2 YFSETQ. This CDR3 comprises 12 residues. Trimming left V 4 bases short and J 6 bases short, with 9 bases between. Generated by immunoSEQ multiplex PCR, the TCRdb table keeps only in-frame clones and is missing some. In the table there are 120,000 or so clones, almost 80% of which are singletons. The chain has TRBV5-1 and TRBJ2-3; D uncertain. The TCR sequence derives from a woman aged 80 or over with active or convalescent COVID-19. The source material was peripheral blood. The CDR3 DNA sequence: TGCGCCAGCAGCCCACCGGGTGATACGCAGTATTTT. It encodes CASSPPGDTQYF.